Given below is one T cell receptor beta chain in context. The sample is drawn from a study of blood T cell repertoires in COVID-19. There are 15 residues in the CDR3. V shed 2 bases, J shed 1 base, and the junction held 0 bases outside the gene matches. The germline V gene encodes CDR1 KGHSH and CDR2 LQKENI. Generated by immunoSEQ multiplex PCR, the TCRdb table keeps only in-frame clones and is missing some. Seen here are 300,000 to 400,000 clones, roughly 88% observed once, and the top ten hold around 4.6%. The sequence derives from a man aged 25-45 years who had recovered from COVID-19. J is TRBJ2-3 and V is TRBV18; 10 bases match TRBD2. The specimen was PBMCs or T cells enriched from blood (not recorded which). CDR3 DNA: TGTGCCAGCTCACCAAGCGGGGGGGGCACAGATACGCAGTATTTT. Translated: CASSPSGGGTDTQYF.